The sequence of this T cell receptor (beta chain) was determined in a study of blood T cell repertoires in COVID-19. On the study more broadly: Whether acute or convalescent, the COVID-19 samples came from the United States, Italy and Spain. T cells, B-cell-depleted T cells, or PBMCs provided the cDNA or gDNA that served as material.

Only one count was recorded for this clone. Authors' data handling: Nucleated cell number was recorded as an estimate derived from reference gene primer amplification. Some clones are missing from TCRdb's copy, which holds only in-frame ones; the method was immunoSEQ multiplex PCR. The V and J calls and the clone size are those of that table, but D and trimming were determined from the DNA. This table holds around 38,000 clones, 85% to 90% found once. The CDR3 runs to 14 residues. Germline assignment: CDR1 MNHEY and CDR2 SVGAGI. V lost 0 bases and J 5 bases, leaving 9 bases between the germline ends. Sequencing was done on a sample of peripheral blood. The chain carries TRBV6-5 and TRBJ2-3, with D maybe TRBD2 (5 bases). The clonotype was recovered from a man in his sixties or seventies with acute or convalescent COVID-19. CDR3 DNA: TGTGCCAGCAGTTACTCGATCCGGGGAGATACGCAGTATTTT. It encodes CASSYSIRGDTQYF.